Below are 14 T cell receptor beta chains sequenced from a single sample in a study of T cell repertoires in cytomegalovirus infection. No cognate antigen is known for these TCRs. TCRdb re-derived calls from the reads in MiXCR, one entry per CDR3 protein. The sample lists 600,000 to 700,000 distinct CDR3 sequences, 33% seen once, with approximately 18% in the top ten. Here the sequenced sample was cultured PBMCs, taken from culture after CMV antigen stimulation. These receptors came from a human donor in good health (CMV status not recorded). Some clones in this sample may be carry-over from other donors' samples.

The chain has TRBV25-1 and TRBJ1-6; 12 bases are a match to TRBD1. CDR3 size: 17 residues. Germline trimming cut 1 base from V and 10 bases from J; bases unmatched to any gene: 8. CDR1 is MGHDK, CDR2 SYGVNS, per germline. CDR3 protein: CASSESTGTGGRSPLHF. The DNA for the CDR3 is TGTGCCAGCAGTGAATCCACCGGGACAGGGGGCCGGTCACCCCTCCACTTT.

This clonotype has ten or more counts. The V and J genes are TRBV7-9 and TRBJ2-1; D uncertain. Deletions cut 2 bases from V and 3 bases from J, with 5 bases between. Germline-derived CDR1 and CDR2 are SEHNR and FQNEAQ (reference sequence). The CDR3 sequence is 13 residues long. CDR3 residues: CASSLPNYNEQFF. The CDR3, as DNA: TGTGCCAGCAGCTTACCCAACTACAATGAGCAGTTCTTC.

The rearrangement links TRBV12-3 or TRBV12-4 to TRBJ1-1; D uncertain. The CDR3 length is 15 residues. Trimming took off 6 bases at V and 3 bases at J, with 17 bases between the two ends. The CDR3 sequence is CASSRVRGRDTEAFF. In nucleotides, the CDR3 is TGTGCCAGCAGCCGGGTGCGGGGAAGGGACACTGAAGCTTTCTTT.

This clonotype was found a few times. The CDR3: CASSLPGGLGTEAFF. Here the CDR3 DNA reads TGTGCCAGCAGTCTCCCCGGAGGTCTCGGGACTGAAGCTTTCTTT. V gene TRBV12-3 or TRBV12-4 combines with J gene TRBJ1-1, with D unclear. CDR3 length: 15 residues. Trimming removed 5 bases at V and 5 bases at J, with 18 bases between.

J is TRBJ2-3 and V is TRBV5-6; D is perhaps TRBD2 (5 bases). The germline gives CDR1 SGHDT, CDR2 YYEEEE. Trimming cost V 3 bases and J 0 bases, with 17 bases left between them. The CDR3 covers 17 residues. In DNA form, the CDR3 reads TGTGCCAGCAGCTCCCCGCCGGGGAGACCTAGCACAGATACGCAGTATTTT. Residues: CASSSPPGRPSTDTQYF. The complete variable domain, with remaining parts taken from reference TRBV5-6 and TRBJ2-3, reads DAGVTQSPTHLIKTRGQQVTLRCSPKSGHDTVSWYQQALGQGPQFIFQYYEEEERQRGNFPDRFSGHQFPNYSSELNVNALLLGDSALYLCASSSPPGRPSTDTQYFGPGTRLTVL.

In its sample, this clonotype was seen a few times. A much larger clone sits a single nucleotide away, making a read error possible. The V call is TRBV7-8, the J call TRBJ1-3; maybe TRBD1 (6 bases). CDR3 size: 14 residues. Germline V CDR1 and CDR2: SGHVS, FQNEAQ. Trimming took off 4 bases at V and 2 bases at J, with 9 bases between the two ends. The CDR3 sequence is CASSSHRAGNTIYF. CDR3 coding DNA: TGTGCCAGCAGCTCCCACAGGGCTGGAAACACCATATATTTT.

The chain links TRBV20-1 to TRBJ2-5; 8 bases are shared with TRBD1. V lost 0 bases and J lost 4; bases outside the gene matches: 7. This CDR3 has 15 residues. The germline V gene has CDR1 DFQATT and CDR2 SNEGSKA (reference sequence). The DNA of the CDR3 is TGCAGTGCTAGAGATTGGCAGGGGGCGGGAGAGACCCAGTACTTC. This encodes CSARDWQGAGETQYF.

The chain couples TRBV6-6 to TRBJ2-7; no reliable D call. CDR1 and CDR2 from the germline V gene are MNHNY and SVGAGI (reference sequence). CDR3 size: 15 residues. The V and J ends lost 0 bases and 0 bases respectively, with 9 bases between them. The CDR3 nucleotides read TGTGCCAGCAGTTACTCCGTCCTAGGCTCCTACGAGCAGTACTTC. The encoded protein is CASSYSVLGSYEQYF.

The rearrangement uses TRBV6-6 and TRBJ1-3, with D hard to call. Deletions cut 2 bases from V and 4 bases from J, with 12 bases between. This CDR3 contains 15 residues. CDR1 is MNHNY and CDR2 is SVGAGI in the germline V gene (reference sequence). The CDR3 DNA sequence: TGTGCCAGCAGTTACGTTCCAGGTTGGGGAAACACCATATATTTT. Translated: CASSYVPGWGNTIYF.

The sample holds a few counts of this clonotype. J is TRBJ1-2 and V is TRBV6-5; 7 nucleotides agree with TRBD1. The CDR3 totals 13 residues. Germline lookup yields CDR1 MNHEY and CDR2 SVGAGI. V lost 6 bases, J lost 7 bases, and 8 bases stayed unmatched. This CDR3 reads CASRQTGAAGYTF. For the CDR3, the DNA is TGTGCCAGCAGACAAACAGGGGCTGCTGGCTACACCTTC.

The CDR3 DNA is TGCGCCAGCAGCCAAGACCCTGGGGTTTCTTTAGTCGGCACAGATACGCAGTATTTT. Its protein product is CASSQDPGVSLVGTDTQYF. The chain uses TRBV4-1 and TRBJ2-3; no firm D call. This CDR3 region has 19 residues. The germline CDR1 and CDR2 sequences are MGHRA and YSYEKL. V was pared by 0 bases and J by 1 base, with 20 bases between.

The table lists this clonotype with a few counts. The V and J genes are TRBV2 and TRBJ2-7, with 13 bases fitting TRBD2. The trim removed 6 bases at V and 4 bases at J, leaving 3 bases unmatched. CDR1 SNHLY and CDR2 FYNNEI come from the germline V gene. The CDR3 sequence is 14 residues long. This CDR3 reads CASRGLAGYYEQYF. CDR3 nucleotides: TGTGCCAGCAGGGGACTAGCGGGATATTACGAGCAGTACTTC.

This chain connects TRBV12-3 or TRBV12-4 to TRBJ2-3; D could derive from TRBD1 or TRBD2 (5 bases each). CDR3 length equals 15 residues. With 6 bases removed from V and 3 bases from J, the gap between germline ends came to 16 bases. The CDR3 coding sequence is TGTGCCAGCAGCTCTTACGGGGCCAGAACAGATACGCAGTATTTT. Translating it yields CASSSYGARTDTQYF.

The chain couples TRBV15 to TRBJ2-7, with TRBD1 as a possible D gene (5 bases). V lost 0 bases to trimming and J lost 3 bases, with 15 bases between them. The CDR3 has 16 amino acids. CDR1 and CDR2 from the germline V gene are LNHNV and YYDKDF (reference sequence). The CDR3 region has the DNA TGTGCCACCAGCAGAGATCCCTCTCAGACAGACTACGAGCAGTACTTC. Translating gives CATSRDPSQTDYEQYF.